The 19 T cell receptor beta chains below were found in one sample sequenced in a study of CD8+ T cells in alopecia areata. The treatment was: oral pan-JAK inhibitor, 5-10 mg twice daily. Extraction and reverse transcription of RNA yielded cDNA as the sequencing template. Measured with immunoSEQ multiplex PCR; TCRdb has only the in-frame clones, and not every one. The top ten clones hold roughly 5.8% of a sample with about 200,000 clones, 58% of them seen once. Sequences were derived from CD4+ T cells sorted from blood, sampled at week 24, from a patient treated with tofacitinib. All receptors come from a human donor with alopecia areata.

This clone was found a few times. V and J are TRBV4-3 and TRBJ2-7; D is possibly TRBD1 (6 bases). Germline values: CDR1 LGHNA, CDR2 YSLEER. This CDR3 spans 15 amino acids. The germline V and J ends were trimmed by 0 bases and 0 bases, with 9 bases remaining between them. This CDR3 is CASSQDTGSSYEQYF. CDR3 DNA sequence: TGCGCCAGCAGCCAAGACACAGGGAGCTCCTACGAGCAGTACTTC.

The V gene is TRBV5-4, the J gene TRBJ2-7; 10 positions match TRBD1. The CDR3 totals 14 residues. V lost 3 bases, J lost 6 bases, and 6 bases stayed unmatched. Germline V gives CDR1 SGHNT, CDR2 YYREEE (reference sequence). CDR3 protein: CASSSPGQGSEQYF. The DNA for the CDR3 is TGTGCCAGCAGCTCACCGGGACAGGGGAGCGAGCAGTACTTC.

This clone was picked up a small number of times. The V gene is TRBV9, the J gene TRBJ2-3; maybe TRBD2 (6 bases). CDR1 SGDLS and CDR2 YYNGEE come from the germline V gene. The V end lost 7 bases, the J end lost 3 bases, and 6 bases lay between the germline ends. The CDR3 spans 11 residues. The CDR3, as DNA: TGTGCCAGCGGAGGGACAGATACGCAGTATTTT. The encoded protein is CASGGTDTQYF.

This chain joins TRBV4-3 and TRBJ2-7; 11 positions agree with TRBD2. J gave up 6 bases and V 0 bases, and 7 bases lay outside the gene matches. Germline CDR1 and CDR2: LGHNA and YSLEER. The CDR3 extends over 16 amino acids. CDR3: CASSQDALAGGREQYF. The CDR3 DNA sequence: TGCGCCAGCAGCCAAGATGCCCTAGCGGGGGGCCGCGAGCAGTACTTC.

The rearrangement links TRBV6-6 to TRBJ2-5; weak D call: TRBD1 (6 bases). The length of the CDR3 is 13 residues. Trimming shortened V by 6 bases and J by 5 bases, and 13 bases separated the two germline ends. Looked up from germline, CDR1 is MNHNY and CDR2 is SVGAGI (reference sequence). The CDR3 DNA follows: TGTGCCAGCAGAAGTGGACAGCGGGAGACCCAGTACTTC. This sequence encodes CASRSGQRETQYF.

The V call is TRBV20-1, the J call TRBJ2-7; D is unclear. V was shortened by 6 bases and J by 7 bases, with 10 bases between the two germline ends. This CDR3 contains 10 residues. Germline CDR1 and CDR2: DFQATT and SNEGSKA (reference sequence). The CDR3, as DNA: TGCAGTGCCAGTATAGAGGAGCAGTACTTC. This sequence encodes CSASIEEQYF.

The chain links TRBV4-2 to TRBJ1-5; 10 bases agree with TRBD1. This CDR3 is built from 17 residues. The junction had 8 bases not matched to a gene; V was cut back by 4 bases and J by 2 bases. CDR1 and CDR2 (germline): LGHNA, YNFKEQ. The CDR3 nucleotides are TGTGCCAGCAGCCGCATACAGGGGACAGGGGGCAATCAGCCCCAGCATTTT. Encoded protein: CASSRIQGTGGNQPQHF.

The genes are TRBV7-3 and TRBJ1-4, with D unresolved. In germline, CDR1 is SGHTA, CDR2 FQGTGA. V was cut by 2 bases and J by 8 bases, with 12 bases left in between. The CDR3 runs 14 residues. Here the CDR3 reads CASSLAPDGEKLFF. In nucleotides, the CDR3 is TGTGCCAGCAGCTTAGCGCCCGACGGGGAAAAACTGTTTTTT.

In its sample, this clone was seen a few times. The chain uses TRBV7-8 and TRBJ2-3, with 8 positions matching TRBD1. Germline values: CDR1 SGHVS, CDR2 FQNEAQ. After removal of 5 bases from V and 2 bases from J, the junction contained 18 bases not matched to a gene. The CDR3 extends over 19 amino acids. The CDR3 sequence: CASSRAIFGGQGITDTQYF. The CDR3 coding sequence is TGTGCCAGCAGCCGAGCGATATTCGGAGGACAGGGAATCACAGATACGCAGTATTTT.

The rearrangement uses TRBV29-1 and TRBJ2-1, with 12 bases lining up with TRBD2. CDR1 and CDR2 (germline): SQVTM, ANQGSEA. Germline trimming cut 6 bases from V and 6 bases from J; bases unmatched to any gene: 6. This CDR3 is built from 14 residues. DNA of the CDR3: TGCAGCGTCGTGACTAGCGGGGGCCTCAATGAGCAGTTCTTC. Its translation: CSVVTSGGLNEQFF.

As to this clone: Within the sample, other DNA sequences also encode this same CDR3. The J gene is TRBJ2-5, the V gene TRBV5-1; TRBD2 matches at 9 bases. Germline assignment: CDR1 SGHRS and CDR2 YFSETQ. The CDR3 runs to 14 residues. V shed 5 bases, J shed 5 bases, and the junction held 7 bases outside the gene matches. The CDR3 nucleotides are TGCGCCAGCAGTCCCGGGACTAGCTTGGAGACCCAGTACTTC. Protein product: CASSPGTSLETQYF.

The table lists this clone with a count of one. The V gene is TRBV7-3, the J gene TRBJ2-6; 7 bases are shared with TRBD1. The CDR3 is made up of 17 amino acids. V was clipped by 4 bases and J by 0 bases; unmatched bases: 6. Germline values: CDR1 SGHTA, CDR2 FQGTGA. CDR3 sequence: CASSSTGAVSGANVLTF. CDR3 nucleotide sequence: TGTGCCAGCAGCTCCACAGGGGCCGTCTCTGGGGCCAACGTCCTGACTTTC.

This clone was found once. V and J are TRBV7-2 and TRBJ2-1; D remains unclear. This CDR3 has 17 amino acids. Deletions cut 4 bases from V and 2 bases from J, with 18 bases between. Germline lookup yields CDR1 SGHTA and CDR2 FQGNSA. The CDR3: CASSSLPVSAAYNEQFF. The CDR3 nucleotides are TGTGCCAGCAGCTCGCTCCCCGTCAGCGCGGCCTACAATGAGCAGTTCTTC.

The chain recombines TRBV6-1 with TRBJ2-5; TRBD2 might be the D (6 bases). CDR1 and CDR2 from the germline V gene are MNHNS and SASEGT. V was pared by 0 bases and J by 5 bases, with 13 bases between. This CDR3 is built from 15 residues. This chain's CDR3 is CASSEAADYGETQYF. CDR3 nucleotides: TGTGCCAGCAGTGAAGCGGCGGACTACGGGGAGACCCAGTACTTC.

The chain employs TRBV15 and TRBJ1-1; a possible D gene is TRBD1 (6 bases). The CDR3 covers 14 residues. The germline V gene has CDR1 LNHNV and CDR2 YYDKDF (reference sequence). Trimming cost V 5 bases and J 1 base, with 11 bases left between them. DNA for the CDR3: TGTGCCACCAGCCCGGGACACCCGAACACTGAAGCTTTCTTT. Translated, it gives CATSPGHPNTEAFF.

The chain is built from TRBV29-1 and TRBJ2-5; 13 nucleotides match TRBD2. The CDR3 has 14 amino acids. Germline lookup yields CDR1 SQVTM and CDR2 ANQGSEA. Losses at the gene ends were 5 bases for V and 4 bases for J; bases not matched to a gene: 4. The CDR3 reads CSVRRLAGGETQYF. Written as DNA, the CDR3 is TGCAGCGTTCGTAGACTAGCGGGGGGAGAGACCCAGTACTTC.

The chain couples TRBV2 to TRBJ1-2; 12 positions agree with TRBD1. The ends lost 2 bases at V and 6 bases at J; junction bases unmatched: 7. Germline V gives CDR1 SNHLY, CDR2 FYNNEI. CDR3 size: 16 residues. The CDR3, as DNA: TGTGCCAGCAGTGAATCAAGGGACAGGGGGCAGGATGGCTACACCTTC. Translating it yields CASSESRDRGQDGYTF.

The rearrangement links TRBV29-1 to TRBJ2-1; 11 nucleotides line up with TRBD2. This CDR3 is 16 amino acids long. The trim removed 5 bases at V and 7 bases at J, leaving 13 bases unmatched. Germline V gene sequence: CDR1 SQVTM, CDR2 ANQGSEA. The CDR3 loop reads CSVKSLAGALPNEQFF. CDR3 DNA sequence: TGCAGCGTTAAATCACTAGCGGGGGCCTTACCTAATGAGCAGTTCTTC.

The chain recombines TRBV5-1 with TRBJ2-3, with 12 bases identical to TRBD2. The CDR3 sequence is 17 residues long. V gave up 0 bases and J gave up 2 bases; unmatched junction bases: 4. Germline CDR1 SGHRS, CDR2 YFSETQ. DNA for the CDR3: TGCGCCAGCAGCTTGGGTACTAGCGGGGGGTACACAGATACGCAGTATTTT. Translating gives CASSLGTSGGYTDTQYF.